This is a list of T cell receptor beta chains from one sample in a study of shared clonotypes between healthy human individuals. Only in-frame clones appear in the TCRdb table, and some are missing; sequencing was by immunoSEQ multiplex PCR. The sample has a few hundred thousand clones; around 81% are singletons. The sequenced sample was PBMCs. Every receptor here comes from a woman aged 40 to 49 in good health. Some clones in this sample may be carry-over from other donors' samples. Each CDR3 is given without its conserved first and last residue. The order of the fields is V gene, CDR3 protein.

>TRBV5-1
ASSLSGTRGSFGDTQY
>TRBV9
ASSVAPGTITYEQY
>TRBV29-1
SATLTELNTEAF
>TRBV7-2
ASSLSGELF
>TRBV7-9
ASSLTGQRGYEQY
>TRBV11-1
ASSLARGGGEQF
>TRBV6-5
ASSVEGHTEAF
>TRBV30
ASTGYYGYT
>TRBV18
ASSPTRVGTGNYGYT
>TRBV28
ASSLMTSGNNEQF
>TRBV7-9
ASSLGGSGVRNEQF
>TRBV5-4
ASSLGWSGTDTQY
>TRBV14
ASSQGFSTDTQY
>TRBV4-1
ASSHEILGWAGELF
>TRBV28
ASSTTGTAYEQY
>TRBV7-8
ASSLDPRSWRDNEQF
>TRBV28
ASHPAGYPTQY
>TRBV18
ASSPPEAGYNEQF
>TRBV2
ASRGGLAGARHPYEQY
>TRBV7-2
ASSLGRLAGLYNEQF
>TRBV9
ASSVGAGTSLTYEQY
>TRBV28
ASSSPGQGIGYEQY
>TRBV15
ATSRDQGATTYEQY
>TRBV7-8
ASSLGLVNEQF
>TRBV7-2
ASSLALGLAGTGELF
>TRBV10-3
ATRETTDTQY
>TRBV11-3
ASSLLASGDEQF
>TRBV6-1
ASSSQGATGELF
>TRBV11-2
ASSLADQNTEAF
>TRBV7-2
ASSLQGPNSGNTIY
>TRBV18
ASSLPGQGANTEAF
>TRBV29-1
SVESGFGVGDTQY
>TRBV12-5
ASGLRVGTEAF
>TRBV2
ASSPTGTGDETQY
>TRBV30
AWSDSLAGGYNEQF
>TRBV29-1
SVSGTSGPNEQF
>TRBV6-1
ASSELAGAGETQY
>TRBV30
AWRLGNYGYT
>TRBV28
ASSLRGQPQH
>TRBV18
ASIPVQASYNEQF
>TRBV18
ASSPMAQGANTEAF
>TRBV7-9
ASSFPTAYEQY
>TRBV27
ASSYRRDEKLF
>TRBV4-1
ASSQEPSQGGENTEAF
>TRBV2
ARSMVMASGRVTDTQY
>TRBV9
ASSVVGGSGYT
>TRBV19
ASSNDKETQY
>TRBV28
ASRPTDSSVNTEAF
>TRBV5-5
ASSSSQGSAGELF
>TRBV5-6
ASSLGQWKGEQY
>TRBV6-1
ASRTLYGYT
>TRBV9
ASSPSTASYEQY
>TRBV10-1
ATALAGDHYEQY
>TRBV5-1
ASSRGDGPMSGNTIY
>TRBV4-1
ASRPTLTSGNADTQY